The entry that follows covers one TCR beta chain sequence. What it binds is unknown. A read error is possible here, since a much larger clone lies one base away. This entry belongs to a study of response to subunit inactivated influenza vaccine. General observations from the study: The study's authors posited that every seasonal influenza vaccination enlists few new T cells.

CDR1 and CDR2 (germline): MNHEY, SVGEGT. The CDR3 covers 14 residues. With 7 bases removed from V and 2 bases from J, the gap between germline ends came to 14 bases. TCRdb reprocessed the RT-PCR reads with MiXCR, giving one entry per CDR3 protein. The data contain fewer than 250,000 distinct CDR3 sequences, 13% to 15% of them singletons. Sample: CD8+ T cells sorted from PBMCs, taken about 5 days after vaccination. The receptor comes from a man in his forties or fifties who received an inactivated influenza vaccine. The V gene is TRBV6-2 or TRBV6-3, the J gene TRBJ2-5, with D maybe TRBD1 (6 bases). CDR3 loop: CASTLDRIQETQYF. The CDR3 coding sequence is TGTGCCAGCACCCTGGACAGAATACAAGAGACCCAGTACTTC.